This TCR beta chain came from a study of shared clonotypes between healthy human individuals. In regard to this clone: Its antigen is not identified.

The CDR3 is 15 residues long. CDR1 and CDR2 (germline): MDHEN, SYDVKM. The V and J ends lost 6 bases and 0 bases, in that order; junction bases with no gene match: 2. Study conclusions and caveats: The study found lower generation probabilities in non-shared clonotypes than in those shared by all four donors. Although depth was large, rarefaction showed that sequencing of the sorted subsets was incomplete.

Deep-level running was used for the assay. Genomic DNA (from each subset) was split evenly across several immunoSEQ plates. Clones were sequenced by immunoSEQ multiplex PCR, and TCRdb holds only the in-frame ones, with some missing. The data show about 1.1 million clones, 78% seen once. What was sequenced was memory CD4+ T cells from PBMCs. Noted subset: CD45RA-negative fraction. J is TRBJ1-4 and V is TRBV28; the match to TRBD1 covers 9 bases. The TCR originated in a man younger than 35 in good health. Some clones in this sample may be carry-over from other donors' samples. The chain's CDR3 is CASSRTGATNEKLFF. CDR3 coding DNA: TGTGCCAGCAGCCGGACAGGGGCAACTAATGAAAAACTGTTTTTT.